The 27 T cell receptor beta chains reported below all come from one sample, sequenced in a study of CD8 T cells in Susac syndrome. The RNA, 0.5 to 1 ug, was put through reverse transcription using random hexamers. TCRdb re-called the immunoSEQ multiplex PCR reads through MiXCR, storing one row per CDR3 protein. Here the sample spans 130,000 or so distinct CDR3 sequences, roughly 76% being singletons. Specimen: CD8+ T cells from PBMCs. The receptors were sampled from a human donor with multiple sclerosis.

V and J are TRBV7-9 and TRBJ2-1; D possibly corresponds to TRBD2 (5 bases). CDR1 and CDR2 from the germline V gene are SEHNR and FQNEAQ (reference sequence). Trimming removed 7 bases from V and 8 bases from J, with 15 bases in between. This CDR3 is built from 13 residues. CDR3 sequence: CASTSLAPDEQFF. The CDR3 bases are TGTGCCAGCACGTCGCTAGCCCCAGATGAGCAGTTCTTC.

The chain combines TRBV6-5 with TRBJ1-1; 8 bases are shared with TRBD1. The CDR3 has 14 amino acids. V dropped 5 bases and J dropped 6; count of bases not matched to a gene: 8. CDR1 MNHEY and CDR2 SVGAGI come from the germline V gene. CDR3 in DNA: TGTGCCAGCAGTAATACAGGGGGAACGCCTGAAGCTTTCTTT. Translation: CASSNTGGTPEAFF.

The J gene is TRBJ2-1, the V gene TRBV3-1; 10 bases line up with TRBD2. The germline gives CDR1 LGHDT, CDR2 YNNKEL (reference sequence). The length of the CDR3 is 17 residues. J lost 1 base, V lost 0 bases, and 3 bases had no gene match. CDR3 in amino acids: CASSQDRTSGSYNEQFF. As DNA, the CDR3 is TGTGCCAGCAGCCAAGACAGGACTAGCGGTTCCTACAATGAGCAGTTCTTC.

The chain's CDR3 is CASSLVRSSTDTQYF. In nucleotides, the CDR3 is TGTGCCAGCAGCTTGGTCAGGTCTAGCACAGATACGCAGTATTTT. The chain combines TRBV5-6 with TRBJ2-3; D is ambiguous. The length of the CDR3 is 15 residues. In germline, CDR1 is SGHDT, CDR2 YYEEEE. Trimming stripped 0 bases from V and 0 bases from J, with 8 bases between.

The rearrangement links TRBV7-6 to TRBJ2-5; D perhaps matches TRBD2 (6 bases). Germline CDR1 reads SGHVS; CDR2 reads FNYEAQ. V lost 2 bases and J lost 4, with 14 bases in between. The CDR3 is made up of 15 amino acids. In nucleotides, the CDR3 is TGTGCCAGCAGCTTAAACTCCGGGGGTCGAGAGACCCAGTACTTC. This translates into CASSLNSGGRETQYF.

The genes are TRBV3-1 and TRBJ2-2; D could derive from TRBD1 or TRBD2 (5 bases each). Trimming took 1 base from V and 6 from J, leaving 15 bases between them. Germline loops: CDR1 LGHDT, CDR2 YNNKEL (reference sequence). This CDR3 contains 16 residues. The CDR3 loop is CASSQGVGANPGELFF. As DNA, the CDR3 is TGTGCCAGCAGCCAAGGTGTCGGGGCTAACCCCGGGGAGCTGTTTTTT.

This chain joins TRBV12-3 or TRBV12-4 and TRBJ2-4; the D call may be TRBD1 or TRBD2 (7 bases each). The CDR3 spans 18 residues. V was trimmed by 3 bases and J by 1 base, leaving 19 bases between them. The CDR3 DNA follows: TGTGCCAGCAGTTTCTCAGGGGGAGGGGGGTCGGCCAAAAACATTCAGTACTTC. This translates into CASSFSGGGGSAKNIQYF.

Only one count was recorded for this clonotype. The chain is built from TRBV13 and TRBJ2-2; no firm D call. CDR1 is PRHDT and CDR2 is FYEKMQ in the germline V gene (reference sequence). This CDR3 is 14 amino acids long. V was clipped by 2 bases and J by 0 bases, with 4 bases between them. CDR3 loop: CASSLRPNTGELFF. CDR3 in DNA: TGTGCCAGCAGCTTACGGCCGAACACCGGGGAGCTGTTTTTT.

The chain links TRBV6-1 to TRBJ2-2; D may match TRBD1 or TRBD2 (5 bases each). The germline V gene has CDR1 MNHNS and CDR2 SASEGT. With 7 bases removed from V and 6 bases from J, the gap between germline ends came to 21 bases. CDR3 length: 16 amino acids. The DNA of the CDR3 is TGTGCCAGCACCCGAAGGGGTGCCAGCGGCCCCGGGGAGCTGTTTTTT. Encoded protein: CASTRRGASGPGELFF.

The CDR3 sequence: CASSLATLSLTGELFF. DNA of the CDR3: TGTGCCAGCAGCTTAGCGACACTATCGCTCACCGGGGAGCTGTTTTTT. This chain links TRBV7-8 with TRBJ2-2; D not resolved. Germline assignment: CDR1 SGHVS and CDR2 FQNEAQ. With 0 bases removed from V and 4 bases from J, the gap between germline ends came to 12 bases. This CDR3 spans 16 amino acids.

The J gene is TRBJ1-1, the V gene TRBV29-1; D perhaps matches TRBD1 (6 bases). V dropped 2 bases and J dropped 5 bases, with 15 bases sitting between them. The CDR3 covers 14 residues. Germline loops: CDR1 SQVTM, CDR2 ANQGSEA. This chain's CDR3 is CSVENRVRYTEAFF. The CDR3 coding sequence is TGCAGCGTTGAAAACAGGGTAAGGTATACTGAAGCTTTCTTT.

The J gene is TRBJ2-2, the V gene TRBV10-3; a weak D match, TRBD1 (5 bases). Looked up from germline, CDR1 is ENHRY and CDR2 is SYGVKD. This CDR3 region has 13 residues. V was cut by 10 bases and J by 0 bases, with 9 bases left in between. The CDR3 DNA is TGTGCCACAGGACAAACGAACACCGGGGAGCTGTTTTTT. Residues: CATGQTNTGELFF.

DNA of the CDR3: TGTGCCAGCACCTCAGCTCGGAGTGAGGGCTACACCTTC. It is translated as CASTSARSEGYTF. The V gene is TRBV12-3 or TRBV12-4, the J gene TRBJ1-2; D not resolved. V lost 7 bases, J lost 8 bases, and 17 bases lay in between. The CDR3 length is 13 residues.

The gene calls are TRBV5-4 and TRBJ2-6; no reliable D call. Trimming shortened V by 1 base and J by 0 bases, and 5 bases separated the two germline ends. Germline V CDR1 and CDR2: SGHNT, YYREEE (reference sequence). The CDR3 length is 15 residues. CDR3 sequence reads: CASSLSSSGANVLTF. CDR3 sequence (DNA): TGTGCCAGCAGCTTGAGCAGCTCTGGGGCCAACGTCCTGACTTTC.

The chain recombines TRBV4-1 with TRBJ1-2; 7 nucleotides line up with TRBD1. Germline CDR1 reads MGHRA; CDR2 reads YSYEKL. This CDR3 is 15 amino acids long. After removal of 0 bases from V and 6 bases from J, the junction contained 7 bases not matched to a gene. CDR3 sequence (DNA): TGCGCCAGCAGCCAAGATCGTAGGGGGCAGGATGGCTACACCTTC. This encodes CASSQDRRGQDGYTF.

The genes are TRBV2 and TRBJ1-6; 7 nucleotides match TRBD1. After removal of 8 bases from V and 5 bases from J, the junction contained 24 bases not matched to a gene. This CDR3 contains 20 residues. Looked up from germline, CDR1 is SNHLY and CDR2 is FYNNEI. CDR3 amino acids: CASRWDSSSSRRSNNSPLHF. For the CDR3, the DNA is TGTGCCAGCCGGTGGGACAGCAGTTCGTCCAGGAGATCAAATAATTCACCCCTCCACTTT.

This clonotype was recorded a few times. The genes are TRBV18 and TRBJ2-1; perhaps TRBD2 as D (5 bases). Germline loops: CDR1 KGHSH, CDR2 LQKENI. Between the trimmed V and J ends, which lost 4 bases and 8 bases, there was a span of 15 bases. The CDR3 spans 14 residues. CDR3 residues: CASSLHGVGDEQFF. The CDR3, as DNA: TGTGCCAGCTCACTCCACGGGGTTGGGGATGAGCAGTTCTTC.

The chain joins TRBV5-8 to TRBJ1-6, with D maybe TRBD1 (5 bases). Germline loops: CDR1 SGHTS, CDR2 YDEGEE. This CDR3 contains 19 residues. V was clipped by 0 bases and J by 0 bases, with 16 bases between them. The CDR3 region has the DNA TGTGCCAGCAGCTTGGCATGGGCCAGGGAGAGCTCCTATAATTCACCCCTCCACTTT. Amino acids: CASSLAWARESSYNSPLHF.

This chain connects TRBV30 to TRBJ1-1; maybe TRBD1 (6 bases). Germline CDR1 and CDR2: GTSNPN and SVGIG (reference sequence). This CDR3 region has 13 residues. V was clipped by 2 bases and J by 3 bases, with 10 bases between them. CDR3 DNA: TGTGCCTGGAGTTACAGGGAAGACACTGAAGCTTTCTTT. It encodes CAWSYREDTEAFF.

The chain joins TRBV4-1 to TRBJ2-7, with D possibly being TRBD1 (5 bases). CDR1 and CDR2 (germline): MGHRA, YSYEKL. The CDR3 is made up of 16 amino acids. Trimming removed 3 bases at V and 6 bases at J, with 21 bases between. CDR3 nucleotide sequence: TGCGCCAGCAGCCAGGAGAAGGGGATTCATATCGGCGAGCAGTACTTC. It specifies CASSQEKGIHIGEQYF.

This rearrangement joins TRBV7-9 to TRBJ1-1; D is perhaps TRBD1 (5 bases). Germline V gene data show CDR1 as SEHNR and CDR2 as FQNEAQ (reference sequence). Trimming shortened V by 4 bases and J by 4 bases, and 16 bases separated the two germline ends. CDR3 size: 15 residues. The CDR3 spells CASSSGLGGSTEAFF. In DNA form, the CDR3 reads TGTGCCAGCAGCTCGGGACTGGGGGGGAGCACTGAAGCTTTCTTT.

This clonotype showed up just once. The chain joins TRBV27 to TRBJ2-5; D assignment may be TRBD1 or TRBD2 (5 bases each). There are 13 residues in the CDR3. CDR1 is MNHEY, CDR2 SMNVEV, per germline (reference sequence). Trimming cost V 6 bases and J 7 bases, with 15 bases left between them. The CDR3 protein is CASSTSRGRTQYF. CDR3 bases: TGTGCCAGCAGCACTAGTAGGGGAAGGACCCAGTACTTC.

The chain combines TRBV27 with TRBJ2-7; TRBD1 aligns across 8 bases. The CDR3 length is 15 residues. From germline, CDR1 is MNHEY and CDR2 SMNVEV (reference sequence). With V trimmed by 7 bases and J by 2 bases, 10 bases remained unmatched. CDR3 coding DNA: TGTGCCAGCACCCCTTACAGGGGGTCGACCTACGAGCAGTACTTC. Its protein product is CASTPYRGSTYEQYF.

This clonotype was observed a single time. This rearrangement joins TRBV20-1 to TRBJ1-1, with D possibly matching TRBD1 (6 bases). Trimming took 1 base from V and 6 from J, leaving 15 bases between them. CDR1 is DFQATT, CDR2 SNEGSKA, per germline (reference sequence). CDR3 length: 14 residues. CDR3 sequence reads: CSARAVGGSPEAFF. The CDR3, as DNA: TGCAGTGCTAGAGCTGTTGGGGGCTCCCCTGAAGCTTTCTTT.

The V gene is TRBV20-1, the J gene TRBJ1-1; TRBD1 matches 12 bases. Germline assignment: CDR1 DFQATT and CDR2 SNEGSKA (reference sequence). After removal of 2 bases from V and 7 bases from J, the junction contained 5 bases not matched to a gene. The CDR3 spans 14 residues. CDR3 in amino acids: CSARKRDRGREAFF. The CDR3 nucleotides are TGCAGTGCTAGAAAACGGGACAGGGGGCGTGAAGCTTTCTTT.

This clonotype turned up a few times. The chain is built from TRBV24-1 and TRBJ2-3, with D perhaps assigned TRBD1 or TRBD2 (5 bases each). V was shortened by 9 bases and J by 5 bases, with 14 bases between the two germline ends. Germline lookup yields CDR1 KGHDR and CDR2 SFDVKD. This CDR3 has 13 amino acids. The CDR3 sequence is CATRPGLEDTQYF. The CDR3 region has the DNA TGTGCCACCCGGCCGGGGCTGGAAGATACGCAGTATTTT.

The rearrangement uses TRBV28 and TRBJ2-1; possible D gene TRBD1, 6 bases. Germline V gives CDR1 MDHEN, CDR2 SYDVKM. V gave up 5 bases and J gave up 6 bases, with 14 bases separating them. The CDR3 sequence is 14 residues long. CDR3 DNA sequence: TGTGCCAGCAGTCCTCGGGACACCTCCAATGAGCAGTTCTTC. It yields the protein CASSPRDTSNEQFF. Full variable domain (outside the CDR3, taken from reference TRBV28 and TRBJ2-1): DVKVTQSSRYLVKRTGEKVFLECVQDMDHENMFWYRQDPGLGLRLIYFSYDVKMKEKGDIPEGYSVSREKKERFSLILESASTNQTSMYLCASSPRDTSNEQFFGPGTRLTVL.